This T cell receptor (beta chain) was sequenced during a study of blood T cell repertoires in COVID-19. Study summary: COVID-19 samples collected from the United States, Italy and Spain covered acute and convalescent phases. T cells, B-cell-depleted T cells, or PBMCs provided the cDNA or gDNA that served as material.

This clone was seen only a few times. CDR3 length: 16 amino acids. V lost 6 bases and J lost 2; bases outside the gene matches: 3. The germline V gene has CDR1 MGHRA and CDR2 YSYEKL. Original analysis: Estimation of nucleated cell counts was performed using reference gene primer amplification. The method was immunoSEQ multiplex PCR; TCRdb's version includes in-frame clones alone and lacks a portion of them. V, J and clone size are those of that table, while D and trimming were read from the DNA. The sample lists 110,000 or so clones; more than 70% were seen once. The sequenced sample was peripheral blood. The clonotype was recovered from a man in his 60s with acute or convalescent COVID-19. The chain couples TRBV4-1 to TRBJ2-2; 13 positions match TRBD2. CDR3 sequence: CASSGLAGDNTGELFF. CDR3 DNA: TGCGCCAGCAGTGGACTAGCGGGAGATAACACCGGGGAGCTGTTTTTT.